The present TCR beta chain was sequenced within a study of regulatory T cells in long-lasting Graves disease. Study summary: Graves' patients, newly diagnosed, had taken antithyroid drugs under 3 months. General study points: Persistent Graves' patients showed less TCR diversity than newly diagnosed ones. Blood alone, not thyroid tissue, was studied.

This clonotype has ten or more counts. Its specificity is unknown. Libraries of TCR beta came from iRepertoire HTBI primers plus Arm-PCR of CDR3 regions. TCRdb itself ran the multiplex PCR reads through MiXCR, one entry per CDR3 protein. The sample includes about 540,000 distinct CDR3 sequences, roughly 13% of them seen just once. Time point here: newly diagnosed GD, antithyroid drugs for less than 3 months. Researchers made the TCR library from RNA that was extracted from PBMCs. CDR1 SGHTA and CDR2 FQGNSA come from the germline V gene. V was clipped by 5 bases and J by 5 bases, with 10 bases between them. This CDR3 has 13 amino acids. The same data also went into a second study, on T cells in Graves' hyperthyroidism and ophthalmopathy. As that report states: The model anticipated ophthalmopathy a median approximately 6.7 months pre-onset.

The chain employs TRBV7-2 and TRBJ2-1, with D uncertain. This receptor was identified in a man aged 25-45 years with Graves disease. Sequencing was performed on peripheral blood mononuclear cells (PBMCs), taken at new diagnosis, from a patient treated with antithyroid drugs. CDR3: CASSLDSNNEQFF. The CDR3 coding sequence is TGTGCCAGCAGCCTTGACTCAAACAATGAGCAGTTCTTC.